The sequence of this T cell receptor (beta chain) was determined in a study of CD4+ T cells in melanoma. Study observations and caveats: CD8+ T cell, macrophage and B cell function reportedly correlated with neoantigen-specific CD4+ T cells. Diverse differentiation states were reported for melanoma neoantigen-specific CD4+ T cells.

This clone was seen a few times. Its target is not known. Germline assignment: CDR1 MNHNS and CDR2 SASEGT. With 7 bases removed from V and 3 bases from J, the gap between germline ends came to 9 bases. The CDR3 is 12 amino acids. Repertoires were generated with immunoSEQ multiplex PCR, while TCRdb's copy carries only in-frame clones and drops some. The sample carries approximately 9,900 clones, 55% to 75% recorded once. This rearrangement joins TRBV6-1 to TRBJ1-2; D is unclear. This receptor was taken from a human donor with melanoma. What was sequenced was cells from a culture (not recorded whether cultured in vitro). The CDR3 nucleotides read TGTGCCAGCATCGACCGCTACTATGGCTACACCTTC. This translates into CASIDRYYGYTF.